A single sample is the source of the 24 T cell receptor beta chains below, sequenced in a study of graft-versus-host responses after intestinal transplantation. This table comes from immunoSEQ multiplex PCR, and its TCRdb copy is limited to in-frame clones, with some not included. The sample includes some 93,000 clones, 90% to 95% of them seen just once. Their cognate antigens are unknown. This specimen was unstimulated CD8+ T cells sorted from spleen or lymph node cells, taken before intestinal transplant. These receptors all come from a human donor who received an intestinal transplant.

This rearrangement joins TRBV4-2 to TRBJ2-7; D not certain. V gave up 0 bases and J gave up 5 bases, with 8 bases separating them. Germline lookup yields CDR1 LGHNA and CDR2 YNFKEQ. The CDR3 sequence is 13 residues long. Here the CDR3 reads CASSQDVIDEQYF. The CDR3 region has the DNA TGTGCCAGCAGCCAAGACGTAATTGACGAGCAGTACTTC.

V gene TRBV10-1 combines with J gene TRBJ2-3, with 11 nucleotides matching TRBD2. CDR1 is WNHNN, CDR2 SYGVQD, per germline (reference sequence). Unmatched junction bases numbered 5, after V lost 4 bases and J lost 5 bases. There are 15 residues in the CDR3. In DNA, the CDR3 is TGCGCCAGCAGTGCGACTAGCGGGAATCGAGATACGCAGTATTTT. This encodes CASSATSGNRDTQYF.

This chain links TRBV4-1 with TRBJ2-1; TRBD1 matches at 7 bases. Germline V gene data show CDR1 as MGHRA and CDR2 as YSYEKL. The CDR3 loop spans 13 amino acids. Trimming cost V 6 bases and J 8 bases; bases outside gene matches: 7. CDR3 in amino acids: CASRAQGNHEQFF. Written as DNA, the CDR3 is TGCGCCAGCAGGGCACAGGGGAACCATGAGCAGTTCTTC.

The rearrangement joins TRBV5-1 to TRBJ2-5; 9 bases are a match to TRBD2. CDR1 and CDR2 from the germline V gene are SGHRS and YFSETQ. Trimming took 3 bases from V and 5 from J; bases not matched to a gene: 11. CDR3 length: 16 amino acids. The DNA of the CDR3 is TGCGCCAGCAGCTACCGGATAGCGGGGGCGGCGGAGACCCAGTACTTC. It yields the protein CASSYRIAGAAETQYF.

V is TRBV28 and J is TRBJ2-5, with D possibly TRBD1 on 6 matching bases. The V and J ends lost 3 bases and 0 bases respectively, with 14 bases between them. Looked up from germline, CDR1 is MDHEN and CDR2 is SYDVKM. The CDR3 has 16 residues. In DNA, the CDR3 is TGTGCCAGCAGTTTCTCCCGGGACACACACCAAGAGACCCAGTACTTC. This encodes CASSFSRDTHQETQYF.

This clone was detected only a few times. V usage is TRBV4-3 and J usage is TRBJ2-7, with D possibly matching TRBD2 (6 bases). The CDR3 runs 14 residues. Germline V gene lookup returns CDR1 LGHNA and CDR2 YSLEER. Trimming removed 4 bases at V and 4 bases at J, with 14 bases between. CDR3 in amino acids: CASSPTRIRYEQYF. The CDR3 nucleotides read TGCGCCAGCAGCCCGACTAGGATTCGGTACGAGCAGTACTTC.

This sequence joins TRBV11-2 and TRBJ2-2; the D is unclear. Trimming shortened V by 3 bases and J by 7 bases, and 18 bases separated the two germline ends. The length of the CDR3 is 16 residues. Germline values: CDR1 SGHAT, CDR2 FQNNGV. CDR3 sequence: CASSLGTFRVGGELFF. The CDR3 DNA reads as TGTGCCAGCAGCTTGGGCACATTCAGAGTAGGCGGGGAGCTGTTTTTT.

The chain carries TRBV19 and TRBJ2-1, with 8 bases fitting TRBD2. The length of the CDR3 is 15 residues. In germline, CDR1 is LNHDA, CDR2 SQIVND (reference sequence). The ends lost 3 bases at V and 6 bases at J; junction bases unmatched: 7. The CDR3 DNA sequence: TGTGCCAGTAGTATTGGAACTAGCGGTCTCAATGAGCAGTTCTTC. It codes for CASSIGTSGLNEQFF.

The rearrangement links TRBV27 to TRBJ2-7; weak D call: TRBD1 (6 bases). The V gene lost 6 bases and the J gene lost 4 bases, with 22 bases spanning the gap. CDR3 length: 16 residues. CDR1 and CDR2 from the germline V gene are MNHEY and SMNVEV (reference sequence). CDR3 in amino acids: CASSRLGAGVWYEQYF. Here the CDR3 DNA reads TGTGCCAGCAGCCGACTGGGGGCCGGCGTGTGGTACGAGCAGTACTTC.

CDR3 sequence: CASSLRENTEAFF. The CDR3 region has the DNA TGTGCCAGCAGCTTACGGGAGAACACTGAAGCTTTCTTT. V gene TRBV7-2 combines with J gene TRBJ1-1; D remains ambiguous. The germline CDR1 and CDR2 sequences are SGHTA and FQGNSA. Between the trimmed V and J ends, which lost 2 bases and 1 base, there was a span of 5 bases. The length of the CDR3 is 13 residues.

The chain links TRBV6-1 to TRBJ1-1; D gene ambiguous. Germline values: CDR1 MNHNS, CDR2 SASEGT. This CDR3 has 13 residues. Deletions cut 6 bases from V and 0 bases from J, with 8 bases between. CDR3 sequence: CASSPGLNTEAFF. The CDR3 nucleotides read TGTGCCAGCAGCCCGGGATTGAACACTGAAGCTTTCTTT.

J is TRBJ1-4 and V is TRBV5-5; D remains unclear. Germline V lookup: CDR1 SGHKS, CDR2 YYEKEE (reference sequence). There are 16 residues in the CDR3. The V end lost 5 bases, the J end lost 3 bases, and 17 bases lay between the germline ends. CDR3 bases: TGTGCCAGCAGACCCGGAGGAGGGAGGGCTAATGAAAAACTGTTTTTT. It translates to CASRPGGGRANEKLFF.

The table lists this clone with a few counts. The chain combines TRBV6-5 with TRBJ1-4; D possibly corresponds to TRBD1 (6 bases). The V and J ends lost 5 bases and 12 bases respectively, with 19 bases between them. The CDR3 extends over 14 amino acids. The V gene's germline CDR1 is MNHEY and CDR2 SVGAGI. The CDR3 DNA reads as TGTGCCAGCAGTCATCGGGCAGGGGTAGTAGAACTGTTTTTT. Residues: CASSHRAGVVELFF.

CDR3 protein: CASSVAEGDYGYTF. CDR3 nucleotide sequence: TGTGCCAGCAGCGTAGCAGAGGGGGACTATGGCTACACCTTC. J is TRBJ1-2 and V is TRBV9; weak D call: TRBD1 (6 bases). V was cut by 0 bases and J by 3 bases, with 9 bases left in between. Per the germline V gene, CDR1 is SGDLS and CDR2 is YYNGEE. The CDR3 spans 14 residues.

The chain has TRBV2 and TRBJ2-2, with D unresolved. CDR1 is SNHLY, CDR2 FYNNEI, per germline. This CDR3 contains 12 residues. Trimming removed 10 bases at V and 6 bases at J, with 12 bases between. The CDR3 loop reads CAIGDFAGELFF. The CDR3 nucleotides read TGTGCCATCGGAGATTTCGCCGGGGAGCTGTTTTTT.

The chain recombines TRBV6-5 with TRBJ2-1; the match to TRBD2 covers 12 bases. In germline, CDR1 is MNHEY, CDR2 SVGAGI. This CDR3 is 16 amino acids long. V lost 2 bases to trimming and J lost 8 bases; unmatched junction nucleotides: 7. The CDR3 DNA is TGTGCCAGCAGTTACGGTCTAGCGGGGGGGCCCGATGAGCAGTTCTTC. Translating gives CASSYGLAGGPDEQFF.

The table lists this clone with a count of one. The chain carries TRBV5-4 and TRBJ2-7; 8 nucleotides agree with TRBD2. V shed 1 base, J shed 3 bases, and the junction held 0 bases outside the gene matches. Germline V gene sequence: CDR1 SGHNT, CDR2 YYREEE (reference sequence). The CDR3 runs 13 residues. CDR3 sequence: CASSLTSGYEQYF. In nucleotides, the CDR3 is TGTGCCAGCAGCTTGACTAGCGGCTACGAGCAGTACTTC.

V is TRBV4-1 and J is TRBJ2-7, with a weak D call TRBD2 (6 bases). The germline CDR1 and CDR2 sequences are MGHRA and YSYEKL. V was pared by 6 bases and J by 0 bases, with 15 bases between. The CDR3 has 15 amino acids. The CDR3 DNA reads TGCGCCAGCAGGGAGCTAGCGTCTAGCTCCTACGAGCAGTACTTC. It is translated as CASRELASSSYEQYF.

This clone was observed once. Mismatch with germline at one junction end may stem from a read error. This rearrangement joins TRBV5-1 to TRBJ1-5, with a tentative D call TRBD1 (6 bases). The CDR3 runs 15 residues. Germline CDR1 and CDR2: SGHRS and YFSETQ. This CDR3 is CASSLGSGANQPQHF. The DNA for the CDR3 is TGCGCCAGCAGTTTGGGTTCAGGGGCCAATCAGCCCCAGCATTTT.

This clone showed up just once. The chain links TRBV27 to TRBJ1-2; D is possibly TRBD1 (5 bases). The CDR3 sequence is 18 residues long. Trimming cost V 7 bases and J 2 bases, with 26 bases left between them. Looked up from germline, CDR1 is MNHEY and CDR2 is SMNVEV (reference sequence). This chain's CDR3 is CASKLSGEGWSLNYGYTF. CDR3 coding DNA: TGTGCCAGCAAACTATCCGGGGAGGGGTGGAGTTTAAACTATGGCTACACCTTC.

The chain carries TRBV29-1 and TRBJ2-7; D might be TRBD1 (6 bases). Germline V gene data show CDR1 as SQVTM and CDR2 as ANQGSEA. The CDR3 has 10 residues. The CDR3 DNA follows: TGCAGTGCAGGGGTTGGCGAGCAGTACTTC. Its translation is CSAGVGEQYF.

This clone was detected a few times. This chain joins TRBV2 and TRBJ1-1; TRBD1 agrees at 8 bases. V lost 9 bases, J lost 3 bases, and 3 bases stayed unmatched. Germline V gene sequence: CDR1 SNHLY, CDR2 FYNNEI. CDR3 length: 12 residues. In nucleotides, the CDR3 is TGTGCCAGGGACAGGGAGGACACTGAAGCTTTCTTT. It translates to CARDREDTEAFF.

The chain employs TRBV5-6 and TRBJ2-7; D is perhaps TRBD2 (5 bases). Germline lookup yields CDR1 SGHDT and CDR2 YYEEEE. V was shortened by 6 bases and J by 4 bases, with 17 bases between the two germline ends. This CDR3 contains 14 residues. The CDR3 DNA sequence: TGTGCCAGCACCGGGAAACCAACCCCTTACGAGCAGTACTTC. Translated, it gives CASTGKPTPYEQYF.

The V call is TRBV4-3, the J call TRBJ1-1; tentative D call: TRBD1 (5 bases). In germline, CDR1 is LGHNA, CDR2 YSLEER. The CDR3 loop spans 15 amino acids. Trimming left V 0 bases short and J 5 bases short, with 13 bases between. The DNA of the CDR3 is TGCGCCAGCAGCCAAGATAGGGCAGGGAGGACTGAAGCTTTCTTT. This gives the protein CASSQDRAGRTEAFF.